These T cell receptor beta chains were read from a single sample in a study of blood T cell repertoires in COVID-19. Only in-frame clones appear in the TCRdb table, and some are missing; sequencing was by immunoSEQ multiplex PCR. This sample has about 160,000 clones; roughly 83% occur once, and the top ten carry 14%. What was sequenced was peripheral blood. These receptors were collected from a man aged 18 to 29 with active or convalescent COVID-19. CDR3s include the opening cysteine and the closing phenylalanine or tryptophan. D genes are given only for firm matches. Not all rows give a size; the values are once, few, many and, for expanded clones, a class.

NA TRBD1 14 TRBJ2-1 TRBV4-1 CASSHRDRGFEQFF TGCGCCAGCAGCCACCGGGACAGGGGGTTTGAGCAGTTCTTC
once TRBD2 15 TRBJ2-3 TRBV19 CASSPQREAPDTQYF TGTGCCAGTAGTCCCCAGCGGGAGGCCCCAGATACGCAGTATTTT
NA NA 14 TRBJ1-2 TRBV6-5 CASSYSAAIYGYTF TGTGCCAGCAGTTACTCAGCTGCAATCTATGGCTACACCTTC
NA NA 17 TRBJ2-6 TRBV24-1 CATSVASGLYGANVLTF TGTGCCACCAGTGTTGCTTCAGGGCTCTACGGGGCCAACGTCCTGACTTTC
NA NA 16 TRBJ1-4 TRBV28 CASSSPRAGRNEKLFF TGTGCCAGCAGTTCACCCCGTGCAGGTCGGAATGAAAAACTGTTTTTT
once NA 18 TRBJ1-4 TRBV28 CASSLGPETNPTNEKLFF TGTGCCAGCAGTTTGGGTCCCGAGACAAACCCAACTAATGAAAAACTGTTTTTT
NA NA 15 TRBJ2-7 TRBV27 CASSLSAGPSYEQYF TGTGCCAGCAGTTTATCGGCAGGGCCTTCCTACGAGCAGTACTTC
NA TRBD1 15 TRBJ2-7 TRBV28 CASRRTGGSVEEQYF TGTGCCAGCAGGCGGACAGGGGGTTCGGTTGAGGAGCAGTACTTC
NA NA 14 TRBJ1-2 TRBV7-9 CASSLWTARYGYTF TGTGCCAGCAGCTTATGGACAGCCCGCTATGGCTACACCTTC
NA NA 12 TRBJ1-1 TRBV19 CASSTRGGEAFF TGTGCCAGTAGTACCCGGGGGGGTGAAGCTTTCTTT
NA TRBD1 16 TRBJ1-1 TRBV7-7 CASTPRPREGATGAFF TGTGCCAGCACCCCGCGGCCCCGCGAGGGGGCAACGGGAGCTTTCTTT
NA TRBD1 15 TRBJ2-1 TRBV4-1 CASRMDRGSYNEQFF TGCGCCAGCAGGATGGACAGGGGCTCCTACAATGAGCAGTTCTTC
NA NA 14 TRBJ1-5 TRBV2 CASSGQISNQPQHF TGTGCCAGCAGTGGACAGATAAGCAATCAGCCCCAGCATTTT
NA TRBD1 17 TRBJ1-5 TRBV28 CASSFTRTGLSNQPQHF TGTGCCAGCAGTTTCACCCGGACAGGGCTTAGCAATCAGCCCCAGCATTTT
NA NA 14 TRBJ1-5 TRBV6-2/TRBV6-3 CASSYPQGHQPQHF TGTGCCAGCAGTTACCCCCAGGGCCATCAGCCCCAGCATTTT
NA NA 13 TRBJ1-2 TRBV5-6 CASSLSALNGYTF TGTGCCAGCAGCTTGTCAGCGCTTAATGGCTACACCTTC
NA NA 14 TRBJ2-7 TRBV15 CATSRDLADSRMYF TGTGCCACCAGCAGAGATCTGGCAGACTCGAGGATGTACTTC
NA TRBD2 16 TRBJ2-3 TRBV7-2 CASSLGTSGHTDTQYF TGTGCCAGCAGCTTAGGGACTAGCGGGCACACAGATACGCAGTATTTT
once TRBD1 14 TRBJ2-7 TRBV6-5 CASRSRDRSYEQYF TGTGCCAGCAGGAGCCGGGACAGAAGTTACGAGCAGTACTTC
once TRBD1 16 TRBJ1-5 TRBV18 CASSPPTTGRNQPQHF TGTGCCAGCTCACCACCGACGACAGGGAGGAATCAGCCCCAGCATTTT
NA NA 14 TRBJ1-5 TRBV6-1 CASSERGSDQPQHF TGTGCCAGCAGTGAACGAGGGAGCGATCAGCCCCAGCATTTT
NA NA 13 TRBJ2-7 TRBV19 CASSRDTYYELYF TGTGCCAGTAGTAGGGACACCTATTACGAGCTGTACTTC
few TRBD2 14 TRBJ2-3 TRBV6-4 CASSDSGGADTQYF TGTGCCAGCAGTGATAGCGGGGGTGCAGATACGCAGTATTTT
few NA 16 TRBJ1-1 TRBV4-2 CASSQDRHSMNTEAFF TGTGCCAGCAGCCAAGATCGGCACAGCATGAACACTGAAGCTTTCTTT
NA NA 18 TRBJ1-2 TRBV13 CASSSQTLHRDTNYGYTF TGTGCCAGCAGCTCTCAGACCCTCCACCGGGACACTAACTATGGCTACACCTTC
NA TRBD2 16 TRBJ2-1 TRBV20-1 CSASPNSGSSYNEQFF TGCAGTGCCAGTCCCAATAGCGGGAGCTCCTACAATGAGCAGTTCTTC
NA TRBD2 16 TRBJ2-2 TRBV19 CASSIPELAGAGELFF TGTGCCAGTAGTATCCCCGAACTAGCGGGGGCCGGGGAGCTGTTTTTT
NA NA 12 TRBJ1-2 TRBV5-1 CASSINRDRYTF TGCGCCAGCAGCATAAACAGGGATCGCTACACCTTC
NA TRBD1 14 TRBJ1-1 TRBV7-6 CASSAGQGYAEAFF TGTGCCAGCAGCGCCGGACAGGGATACGCTGAAGCTTTCTTT